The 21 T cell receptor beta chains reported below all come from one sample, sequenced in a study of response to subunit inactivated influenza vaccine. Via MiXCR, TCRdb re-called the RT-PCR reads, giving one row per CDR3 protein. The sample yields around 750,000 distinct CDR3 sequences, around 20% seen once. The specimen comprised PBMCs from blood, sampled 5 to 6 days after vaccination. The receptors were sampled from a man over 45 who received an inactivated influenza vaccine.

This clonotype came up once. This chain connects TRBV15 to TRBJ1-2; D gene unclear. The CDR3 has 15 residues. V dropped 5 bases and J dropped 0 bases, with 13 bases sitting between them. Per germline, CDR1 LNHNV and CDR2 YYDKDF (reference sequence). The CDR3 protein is CATSPLSGSNYGYTF. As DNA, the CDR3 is TGTGCCACCAGCCCGTTATCGGGTTCTAACTATGGCTACACCTTC.

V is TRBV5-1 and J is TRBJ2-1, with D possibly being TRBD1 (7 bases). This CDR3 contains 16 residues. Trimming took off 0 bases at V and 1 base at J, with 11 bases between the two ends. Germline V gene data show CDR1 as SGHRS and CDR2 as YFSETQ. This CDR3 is CASSLVRGVSYNEQFF. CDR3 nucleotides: TGCGCCAGCAGCTTGGTCAGGGGGGTTTCCTACAATGAGCAGTTCTTC.

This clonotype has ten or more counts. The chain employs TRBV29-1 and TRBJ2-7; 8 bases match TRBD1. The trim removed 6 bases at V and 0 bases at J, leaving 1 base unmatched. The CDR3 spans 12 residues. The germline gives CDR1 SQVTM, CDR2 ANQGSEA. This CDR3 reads CSVQGASYEQYF. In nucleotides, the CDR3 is TGCAGCGTGCAGGGGGCCTCCTACGAGCAGTACTTC.

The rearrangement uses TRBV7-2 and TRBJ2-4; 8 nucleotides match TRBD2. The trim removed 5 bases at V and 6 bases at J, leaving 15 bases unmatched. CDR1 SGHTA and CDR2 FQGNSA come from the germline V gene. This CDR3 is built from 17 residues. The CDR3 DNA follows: TGTGCCAGCAGCCCGATGGGCACCCTCGGGAGGGTAAACATTCAGTACTTC. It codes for CASSPMGTLGRVNIQYF. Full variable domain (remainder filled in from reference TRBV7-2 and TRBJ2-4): GAGVSQSPSNKVTEKGKDVELRCDPISGHTALYWYRQSLGQGLEFLIYFQGNSAPDKSGLPSDRFSAERTGGSVSTLTIQRTQQEDSAVYLCASSPMGTLGRVNIQYFGAGTRLSVL.

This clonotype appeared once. CDR3 sequence (DNA): TGTGCCAGCTCACCACCCACACCTAACACCGGGGAGCTGTTTTTT. Translating it yields CASSPPTPNTGELFF. This chain connects TRBV18 to TRBJ2-2; no firm D call. The germline CDR1 and CDR2 sequences are KGHSH and LQKENI. Trimming pared 0 bases from V and 2 bases from J, leaving 7 bases between. The CDR3 is 15 residues long.

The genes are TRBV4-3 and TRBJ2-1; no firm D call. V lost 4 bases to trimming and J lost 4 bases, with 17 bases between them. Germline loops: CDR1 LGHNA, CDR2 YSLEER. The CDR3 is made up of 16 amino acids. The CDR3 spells CASSRGLVQGYNEQFF. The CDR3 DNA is TGCGCCAGCAGCCGAGGCTTAGTGCAAGGTTACAATGAGCAGTTCTTC.

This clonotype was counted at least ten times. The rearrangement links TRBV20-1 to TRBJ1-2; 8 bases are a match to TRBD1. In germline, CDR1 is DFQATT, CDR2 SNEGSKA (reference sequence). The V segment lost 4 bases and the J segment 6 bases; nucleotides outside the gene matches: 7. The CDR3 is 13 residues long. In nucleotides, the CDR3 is TGCAGTGCTACGAGGGGACAGGAACATGGCTACACCTTC. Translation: CSATRGQEHGYTF.

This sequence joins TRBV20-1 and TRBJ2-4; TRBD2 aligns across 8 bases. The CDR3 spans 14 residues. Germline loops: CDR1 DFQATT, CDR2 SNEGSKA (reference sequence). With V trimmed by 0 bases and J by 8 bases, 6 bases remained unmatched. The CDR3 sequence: CSARDRRGGDIQYF. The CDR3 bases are TGCAGTGCTAGAGATCGCCGGGGGGGAGACATTCAGTACTTC.

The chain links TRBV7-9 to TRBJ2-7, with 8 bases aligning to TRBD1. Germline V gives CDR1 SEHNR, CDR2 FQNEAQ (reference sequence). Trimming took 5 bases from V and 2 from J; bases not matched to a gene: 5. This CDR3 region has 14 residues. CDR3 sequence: CASSPPQGAYEQYF. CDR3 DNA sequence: TGTGCCAGCAGCCCACCACAGGGGGCCTACGAGCAGTACTTC.

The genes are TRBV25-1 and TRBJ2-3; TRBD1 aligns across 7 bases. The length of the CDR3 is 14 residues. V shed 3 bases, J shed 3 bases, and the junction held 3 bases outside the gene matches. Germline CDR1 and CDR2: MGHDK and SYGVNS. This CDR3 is CASSDRGKTDTQYF. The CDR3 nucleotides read TGTGCCAGCAGTGACAGGGGGAAGACAGATACGCAGTATTTT.

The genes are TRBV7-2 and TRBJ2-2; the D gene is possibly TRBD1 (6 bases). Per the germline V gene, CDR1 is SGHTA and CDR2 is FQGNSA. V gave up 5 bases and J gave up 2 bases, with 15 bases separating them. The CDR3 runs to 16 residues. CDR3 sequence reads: CASSAYTGINTGELFF. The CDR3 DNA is TGTGCCAGCAGCGCCTACACAGGGATCAACACCGGGGAGCTGTTTTTT.

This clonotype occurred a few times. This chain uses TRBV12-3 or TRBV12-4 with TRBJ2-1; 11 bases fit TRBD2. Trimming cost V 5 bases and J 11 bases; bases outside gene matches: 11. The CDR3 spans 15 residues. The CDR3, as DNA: TGTGCCAGCAGTCCCCAGGGGACTAGCGGAGTTCAGCAGTTCTTC. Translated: CASSPQGTSGVQQFF.

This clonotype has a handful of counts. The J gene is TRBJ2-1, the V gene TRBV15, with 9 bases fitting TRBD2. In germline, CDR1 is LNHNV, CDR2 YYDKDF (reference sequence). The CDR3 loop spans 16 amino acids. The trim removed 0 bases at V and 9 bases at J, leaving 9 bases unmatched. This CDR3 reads CATSRDRGGGAIEQFF. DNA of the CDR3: TGTGCCACCAGCAGAGATCGAGGCGGGGGGGCCATTGAGCAGTTCTTC.

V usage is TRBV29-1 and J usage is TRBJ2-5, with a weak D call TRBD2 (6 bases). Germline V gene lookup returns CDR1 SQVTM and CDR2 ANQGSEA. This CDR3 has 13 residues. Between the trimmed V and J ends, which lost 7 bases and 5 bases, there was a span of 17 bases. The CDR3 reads CSAARQGGETQYF. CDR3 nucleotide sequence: TGCAGCGCCGCGAGGCAGGGAGGCGAGACCCAGTACTTC.

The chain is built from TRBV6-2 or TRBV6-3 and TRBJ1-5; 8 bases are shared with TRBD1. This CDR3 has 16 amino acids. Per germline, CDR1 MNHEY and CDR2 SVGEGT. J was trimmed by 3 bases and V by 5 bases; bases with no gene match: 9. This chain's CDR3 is CASSVGQVNNNQPQHF. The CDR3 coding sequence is TGTGCCAGCAGTGTGGGACAGGTAAACAACAATCAGCCCCAGCATTTT.

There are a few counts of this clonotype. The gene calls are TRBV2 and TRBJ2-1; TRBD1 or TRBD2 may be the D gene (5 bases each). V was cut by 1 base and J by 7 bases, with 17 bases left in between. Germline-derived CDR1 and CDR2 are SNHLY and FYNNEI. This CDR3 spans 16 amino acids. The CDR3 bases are TGTGCCAGCAGTGAAGGACGACACAGGTCGGGAAATGAGCAGTTCTTC. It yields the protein CASSEGRHRSGNEQFF.

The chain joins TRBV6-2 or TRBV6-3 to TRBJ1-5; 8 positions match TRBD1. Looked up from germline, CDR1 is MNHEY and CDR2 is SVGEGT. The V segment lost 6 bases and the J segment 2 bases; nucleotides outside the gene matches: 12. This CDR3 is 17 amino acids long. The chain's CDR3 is CASSPGTGIIGNQPQHF. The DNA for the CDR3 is TGTGCCAGCAGCCCAGGGACAGGAATAATTGGCAATCAGCCCCAGCATTTT.

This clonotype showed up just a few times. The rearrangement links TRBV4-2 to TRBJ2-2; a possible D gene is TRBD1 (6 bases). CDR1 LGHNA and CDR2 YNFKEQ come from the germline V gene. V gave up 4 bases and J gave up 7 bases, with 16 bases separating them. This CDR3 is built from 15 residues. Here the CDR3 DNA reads TGTGCCAGCAGCCGGACCCAGGGGATGATCGGGGAGCTGTTTTTT. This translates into CASSRTQGMIGELFF.

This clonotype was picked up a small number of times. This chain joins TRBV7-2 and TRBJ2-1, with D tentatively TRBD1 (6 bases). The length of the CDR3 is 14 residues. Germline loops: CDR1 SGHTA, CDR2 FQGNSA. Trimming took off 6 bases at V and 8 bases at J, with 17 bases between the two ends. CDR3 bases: TGTGCCAGCAGACGTACAGGGTCTGGAGATGAGCAGTTCTTC. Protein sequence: CASRRTGSGDEQFF.

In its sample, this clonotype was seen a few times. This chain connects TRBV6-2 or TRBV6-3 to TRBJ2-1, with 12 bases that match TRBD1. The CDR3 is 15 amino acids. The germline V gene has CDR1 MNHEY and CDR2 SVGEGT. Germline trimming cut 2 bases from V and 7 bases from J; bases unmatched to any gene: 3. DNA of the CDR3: TGTGCCAGCAGTTACGGGACAGGGGGCAGGAATGAGCAGTTCTTC. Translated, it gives CASSYGTGGRNEQFF.

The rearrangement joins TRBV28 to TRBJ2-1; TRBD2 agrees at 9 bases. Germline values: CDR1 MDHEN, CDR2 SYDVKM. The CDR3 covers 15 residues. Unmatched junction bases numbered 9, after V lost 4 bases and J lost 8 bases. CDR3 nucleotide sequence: TGTGCCAGCAGTTCATACCCTAGCGGGAAGGATGAGCAGTTCTTC. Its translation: CASSSYPSGKDEQFF.